Shown below are 19 T cell receptor beta chains from a single sample sequenced in a study of blood T cells in healthy people across ages. It was with a sample-barcoded 5' primer and a J-beta primer mix that a second PCR of roughly 6 to 12 cycles was run. Each CDR3 protein is one row after TCRdb ran MiXCR on the 5' RACE reads. The table includes 700,000 or so distinct CDR3 sequences, 40% to 45% detected once. Specimen: blood. All receptors derive from a man older than 75 in good health.

The rearrangement links TRBV29-1 to TRBJ2-2; TRBD1 matches 7 bases. CDR1 and CDR2 (germline): SQVTM, ANQGSEA. The CDR3 has 15 amino acids. With V trimmed by 7 bases and J by 1 base, 9 bases remained unmatched. The CDR3 loop is CSATSWDRNTGELFF. The DNA for the CDR3 is TGCAGCGCCACTTCATGGGACAGGAACACCGGGGAGCTGTTTTTT.

The J gene is TRBJ2-3, the V gene TRBV20-1; TRBD2 aligns across 10 bases. CDR3 size: 16 residues. CDR1 and CDR2 from the germline V gene are DFQATT and SNEGSKA (reference sequence). Germline trimming cut 0 bases from V and 4 bases from J; bases unmatched to any gene: 7. The CDR3 nucleotides are TGCAGTGCTAGAGATCCGGCTAGCGGGAGATCAGATACGCAGTATTTT. Translation gives CSARDPASGRSDTQYF.

There are many counts of this clonotype. The CDR3 DNA is TGCAGTGCTAGAGTTAAGGCCAACACGTTTTTT. Protein product: CSARVKANTFF. This chain joins TRBV20-1 and TRBJ1-4; no clear D gene. The V and J ends lost 1 base and 16 bases respectively, with 13 bases between them. CDR1 DFQATT and CDR2 SNEGSKA come from the germline V gene (reference sequence). The CDR3 is made up of 11 amino acids.

This clonotype was seen a handful of times. The chain couples TRBV29-1 to TRBJ2-5; TRBD1 is a possible D gene (5 bases). Trimming pared 4 bases from V and 5 bases from J, leaving 14 bases between. Germline V gene sequence: CDR1 SQVTM, CDR2 ANQGSEA. The CDR3 has 13 amino acids. CDR3 coding DNA: TGCAGCGTTGGGGTTGGGGCTGGGGAGACCCAGTACTTC. Its translation is CSVGVGAGETQYF.

This sequence joins TRBV4-3 and TRBJ2-1; no definite D call. The last part of the DNA fits TRBJ2-7 better; the J call may be wrong. The V gene's germline CDR1 is LGHNA and CDR2 YSLEER. The CDR3 sequence is 16 residues long. CDR3 loop: CASSQDYGSSYNEQYF. The CDR3 DNA follows: TGCGCCAGCAGCCAAGATTATGGTAGCAGCTACAATGAGCAGTACTTC.

This clonotype was found a few times. The chain carries TRBV28 and TRBJ2-1; the match to TRBD2 covers 8 bases. This CDR3 is built from 16 residues. V was pared by 5 bases and J by 1 base, with 7 bases of the junction left unmatched. The germline V gene encodes CDR1 MDHEN and CDR2 SYDVKM. CDR3 sequence (DNA): TGTGCCAGCAGTATCCTGAGCGGGAGATCCTACAATGAGCAGTTCTTC. This translates into CASSILSGRSYNEQFF.

This rearrangement joins TRBV18 to TRBJ2-5; D may be TRBD1 (6 bases). CDR1 and CDR2 from the germline V gene are KGHSH and LQKENI. The CDR3 consists of 14 residues. V was trimmed by 2 bases and J by 4 bases, leaving 11 bases between them. CDR3 DNA sequence: TGTGCCAGCTCACCAAGCAGGGGACCAGAGACCCAGTACTTC. It specifies CASSPSRGPETQYF.

Turning to this clonotype: Just one base apart from a much larger clone, this may be a read error. This sequence joins TRBV12-3 or TRBV12-4 and TRBJ2-3; the match to TRBD2 covers 7 bases. J was trimmed by 4 bases and V by 5 bases; bases with no gene match: 6. The CDR3 runs 14 residues. DNA of the CDR3: TGTGCCAGCAGTGTGGGAGGGCTTGCAGATACGCAGTATTTT. Translating gives CASSVGGLADTQYF.

J is TRBJ1-6 and V is TRBV7-2; D gene unclear. The germline CDR1 and CDR2 sequences are SGHTA and FQGNSA. The length of the CDR3 is 16 residues. Trimming cost V 5 bases and J 0 bases, with 11 bases left between them. The DNA for the CDR3 is TGTGCCAGCAGCCCGGCCGGGAGCTCCTATAATTCACCCCTCCACTTT. Translated: CASSPAGSSYNSPLHF.

The J gene is TRBJ1-2, the V gene TRBV2, with D unclear. Germline values: CDR1 SNHLY, CDR2 FYNNEI. This CDR3 is built from 14 residues. The V end lost 1 base, the J end lost 5 bases, and 11 bases lay between the germline ends. CDR3 residues: CASSEEMGIYGYTF. In DNA, the CDR3 is TGTGCCAGCAGTGAAGAAATGGGGATTTATGGCTACACCTTC.

This clonotype was seen more than once but under ten times. The chain joins TRBV6-2 or TRBV6-3 to TRBJ2-5; D gene uncertain. V dropped 3 bases and J dropped 1 base, with 9 bases sitting between them. The CDR3 covers 14 residues. Germline CDR1 and CDR2: MNHEY and SVGEGT. In DNA form, the CDR3 reads TGTGCCAGCAGTTATCGCAGGAGCCAAGAGACCCAGTACTTC. The encoded protein is CASSYRRSQETQYF.

This clonotype occurred a few times. The chain combines TRBV6-5 with TRBJ1-1, with D unresolved. Between the trimmed V and J ends, which lost 5 bases and 3 bases, there was a span of 10 bases. Looked up from germline, CDR1 is MNHEY and CDR2 is SVGAGI. This CDR3 spans 13 amino acids. CDR3 DNA: TGTGCCAGCAGTCGACGGGGTGACACTGAAGCTTTCTTT. Protein: CASSRRGDTEAFF.

This clonotype was detected a few times. The V and J genes are TRBV24-1 and TRBJ1-2, with a tentative D call TRBD1 (5 bases). V was trimmed by 4 bases and J by 6 bases, leaving 11 bases between them. Germline V gene lookup returns CDR1 KGHDR and CDR2 SFDVKD. The CDR3 spans 13 residues. The CDR3 is CATSERMGDGYTF. The DNA for the CDR3 is TGTGCCACCAGTGAACGCATGGGGGATGGCTACACCTTC.

The rearrangement joins TRBV12-3 or TRBV12-4 to TRBJ2-4; TRBD1 aligns across 7 bases. The DNA end is more similar to TRBJ2-5, so the J call may be wrong. The length of the CDR3 is 13 residues. The CDR3 sequence: CASRRDSFETQYF. CDR3 DNA: TGTGCCAGCAGGAGGGACAGCTTCGAGACCCAGTACTTC.

V and J are TRBV5-1 and TRBJ2-7; 8 bases are shared with TRBD1. The V gene's germline CDR1 is SGHRS and CDR2 YFSETQ. Unmatched junction bases numbered 15, after V lost 0 bases and J lost 7 bases. This CDR3 contains 17 residues. The CDR3 spells CASSLGPQGAMDNEQYF. CDR3 sequence (DNA): TGCGCCAGCAGCTTGGGACCCCAGGGGGCAATGGACAATGAGCAGTACTTC.

The J gene is TRBJ1-6, the V gene TRBV18, with a possible D match to TRBD1 (5 bases). This CDR3 is built from 22 residues. V was clipped by 3 bases and J by 0 bases, with 27 bases between them. Germline V gene data show CDR1 as KGHSH and CDR2 as LQKENI. The CDR3, as DNA: TGTGCCAGCTCACCCCATGCCCTGGGACTGACTCAGTGGAGCTCCTATAATTCACCCCTCCACTTT. Protein sequence: CASSPHALGLTQWSSYNSPLHF. The full variable domain, in which reference TRBV18 and TRBJ1-6 provide the parts outside the CDR3, is NAGVMQNPRHLVRRRGQEARLRCSPMKGHSHVYWYRQLPEEGLKFMVYLQKENIIDESGMPKERFSAEFPKEGPSILRIQQVVRGDSAAYFCASSPHALGLTQWSSYNSPLHFGNGTRLTVT.

This clonotype showed up many times. The chain is built from TRBV6-5 and TRBJ2-5, with D tentatively TRBD1 or TRBD2 (6 bases each). The V end was cut by 0 bases, the J end by 3 bases, with 11 bases between. The CDR3 has 15 residues. In germline, CDR1 is MNHEY, CDR2 SVGAGI. The CDR3 loop reads CASSYSGGREETQYF. CDR3 nucleotides: TGTGCCAGCAGTTACTCTGGGGGGCGAGAAGAGACCCAGTACTTC.

The chain has TRBV27 and TRBJ2-5; maybe TRBD1 (6 bases). There are 16 residues in the CDR3. Trimming removed 3 bases at V and 3 bases at J, with 17 bases between. In germline, CDR1 is MNHEY, CDR2 SMNVEV (reference sequence). The CDR3 DNA follows: TGTGCCAGCAGTTTCTGGGCAGGGGCAGATAAAGAGACCCAGTACTTC. This codes for CASSFWAGADKETQYF.

The chain employs TRBV6-2 or TRBV6-3 and TRBJ2-5; 7 bases are a match to TRBD1. Germline assignment: CDR1 MNHEY and CDR2 SVGEGT. V shed 5 bases and J 1 base; nucleotides not matched to a gene: 10. The CDR3 has 16 amino acids. CDR3 sequence: CASSPLQGRVQETQYF. For the CDR3, the DNA is TGTGCCAGCAGTCCCTTACAGGGGAGAGTCCAAGAGACCCAGTACTTC.